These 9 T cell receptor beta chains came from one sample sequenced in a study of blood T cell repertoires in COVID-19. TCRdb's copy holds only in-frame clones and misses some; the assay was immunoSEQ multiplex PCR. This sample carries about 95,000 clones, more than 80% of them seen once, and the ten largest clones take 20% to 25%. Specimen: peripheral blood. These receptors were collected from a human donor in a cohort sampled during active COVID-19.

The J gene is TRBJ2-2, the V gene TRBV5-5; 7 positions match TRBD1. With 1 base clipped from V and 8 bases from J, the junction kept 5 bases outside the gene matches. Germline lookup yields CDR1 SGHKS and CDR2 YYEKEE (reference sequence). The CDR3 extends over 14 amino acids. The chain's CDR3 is CASSLNRGTGELFF. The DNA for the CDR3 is TGTGCCAGCAGCTTGAACAGGGGAACGGGGGAGCTGTTTTTT.

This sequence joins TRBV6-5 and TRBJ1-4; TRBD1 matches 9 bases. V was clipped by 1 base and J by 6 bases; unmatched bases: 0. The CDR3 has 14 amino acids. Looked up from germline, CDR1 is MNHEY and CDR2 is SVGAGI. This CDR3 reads CASSYWTGDEKLFF. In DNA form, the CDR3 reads TGTGCCAGCAGTTACTGGACAGGGGATGAAAAACTGTTTTTT.

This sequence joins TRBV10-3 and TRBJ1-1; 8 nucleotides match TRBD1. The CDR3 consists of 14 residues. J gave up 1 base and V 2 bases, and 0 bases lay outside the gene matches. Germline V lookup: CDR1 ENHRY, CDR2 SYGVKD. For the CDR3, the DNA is TGTGCCATCAGTGAGGACAGGGGGAACACTGAAGCTTTCTTT. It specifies CAISEDRGNTEAFF.

CDR3 loop: CSVGGADLNEQYF. In DNA form, the CDR3 reads TGCAGCGTTGGAGGTGCAGACCTCAACGAGCAGTACTTC. The chain uses TRBV29-1 and TRBJ2-7; no definite D call. Trimming took 4 bases from V and 5 from J, leaving 15 bases between them. This CDR3 comprises 13 residues. The germline V gene has CDR1 SQVTM and CDR2 ANQGSEA.

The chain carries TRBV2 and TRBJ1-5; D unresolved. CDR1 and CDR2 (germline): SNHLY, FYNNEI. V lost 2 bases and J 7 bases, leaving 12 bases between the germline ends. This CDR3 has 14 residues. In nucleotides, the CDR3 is TGTGCCAGCAGTGAATGGAACAGTAAGCAGCCCCAGCATTTT. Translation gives CASSEWNSKQPQHF.

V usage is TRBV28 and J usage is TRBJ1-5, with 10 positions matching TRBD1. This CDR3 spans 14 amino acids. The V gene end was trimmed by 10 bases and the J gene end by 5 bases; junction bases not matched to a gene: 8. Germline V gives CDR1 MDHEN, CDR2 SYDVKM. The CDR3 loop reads CAILSGTGDQPQHF. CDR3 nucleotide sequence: TGTGCCATCCTGTCCGGGACAGGGGATCAGCCCCAGCATTTT.

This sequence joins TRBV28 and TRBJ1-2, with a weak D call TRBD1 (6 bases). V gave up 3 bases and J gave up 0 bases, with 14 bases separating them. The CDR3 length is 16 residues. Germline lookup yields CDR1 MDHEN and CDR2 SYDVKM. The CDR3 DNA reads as TGTGCCAGCAGTTTCGAATTCGGGACACCTAACTATGGCTACACCTTC. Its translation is CASSFEFGTPNYGYTF.

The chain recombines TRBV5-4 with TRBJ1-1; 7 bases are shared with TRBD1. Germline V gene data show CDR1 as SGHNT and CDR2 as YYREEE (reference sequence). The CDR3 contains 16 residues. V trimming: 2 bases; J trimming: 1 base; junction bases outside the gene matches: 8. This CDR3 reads CASSFYQQGRNTEAFF. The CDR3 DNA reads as TGTGCCAGCAGCTTCTACCAACAGGGGAGGAACACTGAAGCTTTCTTT. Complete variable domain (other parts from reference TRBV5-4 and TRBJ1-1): ETGVTQSPTHLIKTRGQQVTLRCSSQSGHNTVSWYQQALGQGPQFIFQYYREEENGRGNFPPRFSGLQFPNYSSELNVNALELDDSALYLCASSFYQQGRNTEAFFGQGTRLTVV.

The CDR3 loop is CASSLVSADTQYF. The CDR3 nucleotides read TGTGCCAGCAGCTTAGTGTCGGCAGATACGCAGTATTTT. The chain uses TRBV11-3 and TRBJ2-3; D gene ambiguous. Germline-derived CDR1 and CDR2 are SGHNT and YENEEA. V was pared by 1 base and J by 4 bases, with 6 bases between. The CDR3 length is 13 residues.